The rows below give T cell receptor beta chains drawn from one sample of a study of blood T cell repertoires in COVID-19. Clones were sequenced by immunoSEQ multiplex PCR, and TCRdb holds only the in-frame ones, with some missing. The data hold 30,000 to 35,000 clones, with approximately 82% observed a single time. Sequencing used peripheral blood. The source of these receptors is a man older than 75 with active or convalescent COVID-19. The CDR3 runs from the conserved cysteine through the conserved F or W. A D gene is named only where the DNA matches it firmly. Clone size is given for some rows only: seen once, a few or many times, or a class if the clone is expanded.

j_call v_call clone_size d_call cdr3_nt cdr3_aa
TRBJ1-1 TRBV18 . TRBD1 TGTGCCAGCTCACCAACAGGGGGCACTGAAGCTTTCTTT CASSPTGGTEAFF
TRBJ1-5 TRBV4-1 once . TGCGCCAGCAGCCAAGGAGGGTTCAATCAGCCCCAGCATTTT CASSQGGFNQPQHF
TRBJ1-6 TRBV14 . . TGTGCCAGCACGATGGACAGCCAATATCGGTCACCCCTCCACTTT CASTMDSQYRSPLHF
TRBJ2-1 TRBV14 . . TGTGCCAGCAGCCAAGAGTGGGCAATCAATGAGCAGTTCTTC CASSQEWAINEQFF
TRBJ2-2 TRBV6-2/TRBV6-3 once TRBD2 TGTGCCAGCAGTTACTCTTTGGCTAGCGGAGCCCGCGGGGAGCTGTTTTTT CASSYSLASGARGELFF
TRBJ1-3 TRBV10-3 . . TGTGCCATCAGTGAGTCCAGGGCTTTCTCTGGAAACACCATATATTTT CAISESRAFSGNTIYF
TRBJ2-5 TRBV6-5 . TRBD1 TGTGCCAGCAGAGTGGGACAGGGTCGGCCAGAGACCCAGTACTTC CASRVGQGRPETQYF
TRBJ2-5 TRBV19 . . TGTGCCAGTCAGAGGTCAGGGGTTCAAGAGACCCAGTACTTC CASQRSGVQETQYF
TRBJ2-1 TRBV7-3 once . TGTGCCAGCAGCTCGACTCCGGGGAGTGAGCAGTTCTTC CASSSTPGSEQFF
TRBJ2-1 TRBV30 . . TGTGCCTGGTCTCCCCCCAGAAATGAGCAGTTCTTC CAWSPPRNEQFF
TRBJ2-2 TRBV4-3 . TRBD2 TGCGCCAGCAGCCTTGGGACTAGCTACACCGGGGAGCTGTTTTTT CASSLGTSYTGELFF
TRBJ2-1 TRBV3-1/TRBV3-2 . TRBD2 TGTGCCAGCAGCCAAGTAATGAGCGGGGTTCAAAATGAGCAGTTCTTC CASSQVMSGVQNEQFF
TRBJ1-1 TRBV9 . TRBD1 TGTGCCAGCAGCGGGACAGGGGCAACTGAAGCTTTCTTT CASSGTGATEAFF
TRBJ2-5 TRBV7-9 . TRBD2 TGTGCCAGCAGCCTAAGACTAGCGGCTCTCCAAGAGACCCAGTACTTC CASSLRLAALQETQYF
TRBJ2-1 TRBV3-1/TRBV3-2 . TRBD2 TGTGCCAGCAGCCACGTTGGGACTAGCGGGAGTAACAATGAGCAGTTCTTC CASSHVGTSGSNNEQFF
TRBJ2-1 TRBV9 . TRBD1 TGTGCCAGCAGCGCGACAGGGGAAAACAATGAGCAGTTCTTC CASSATGENNEQFF
TRBJ1-5 TRBV27 . TRBD1 TGTGCCAGCAGTTTAGGACAGGGTGAGGGTCAGCCCCAGCATTTT CASSLGQGEGQPQHF
TRBJ2-1 TRBV19 few . TGTGCCAGTAGCTCGCTAGGCGGGGGCTGGAATGAGCAGTTCTTC CASSSLGGGWNEQFF
TRBJ2-1 TRBV11-2 . TRBD2 TGTGCCAGCAGCTTAGTATCTAGCGGGTCTATTGGTGAGCAGTTCTTC CASSLVSSGSIGEQFF
TRBJ2-3 TRBV4-3 few . TGCGCCAGCAGCCAAGATTCCTGGTGGGGGCGAGGAGATACGCAGTATTTT CASSQDSWWGRGDTQYF
TRBJ1-5 TRBV27 . . TGTGCCAGCAGACTAGGCGGGTATAGCAATCAGCCCCAGCATTTT CASRLGGYSNQPQHF
TRBJ1-4 TRBV7-9 few TRBD1 TGTGCCAGCAGCACCGGACAGGTCTTCGGAAAACTGTTTTTT CASSTGQVFGKLFF
TRBJ2-3 TRBV3-1/TRBV3-2 . TRBD1 TGTGCCAGCAGCCGCGGACAGGGGTTCACAGATACGCAGTATTTT CASSRGQGFTDTQYF
TRBJ2-5 TRBV7-2 . TRBD2 TGTGCCAGCAGTCCCCGGACTAGCGGGGGGGAGACCCAGTACTTC CASSPRTSGGETQYF
TRBJ2-7 TRBV5-6 . . TGTGCCAGCAGCCCGGGGTTCCGGTTTTCCTACGAGCAGTACTTC CASSPGFRFSYEQYF
TRBJ1-5 TRBV30 . . TGTGCCTGGAAACAGGGAACTAGCAATCAGCCCCAGCATTTT CAWKQGTSNQPQHF